This passage covers 8 T cell receptor beta chains from one sample sequenced in a study of blood T cell repertoires in COVID-19. TCRdb's table, derived via immunoSEQ multiplex PCR, lists solely in-frame clones and lacks some. This sample has roughly 180,000 clones; 75% to 90% occur once, and the top ten carry around 8%. The sample was peripheral blood. These receptors were obtained from a woman between 55 and 75 years old with acute or convalescent COVID-19.

The chain combines TRBV7-2 with TRBJ2-3; 15 positions match TRBD2. CDR3 length: 16 amino acids. CDR1 and CDR2 from the germline V gene are SGHTA and FQGNSA. Trimming cost V 5 bases and J 5 bases; bases outside gene matches: 5. CDR3 nucleotide sequence: TGTGCCAGCAGCGCCTGGACTAGCGGGAGGGTAGATACGCAGTATTTT. Its translation: CASSAWTSGRVDTQYF.

J is TRBJ2-2 and V is TRBV21-1; the DNA was not used to check the table's D call, TRBD1. TRBV21-1 corresponds to a pseudogene. The CDR3 spans 14 residues. The CDR3 reads CASTIRVLSGELFF. The CDR3 DNA reads as TGTGCCAGCACGATCAGGGTGCTCTCCGGGGAGCTGTTTTTT.

The chain links TRBV3-1 (or the pseudogene TRBV3-2) to TRBJ1-2; D is perhaps TRBD1 (6 bases). The V end was cut by 3 bases, the J end by 10 bases, with 12 bases between. This CDR3 comprises 12 residues. Looked up from germline, CDR1 is LGHDT and CDR2 is YNNKEL (reference sequence). The CDR3 DNA reads as TGTGCCAGCAGCCAGCGGTACAGGGACTACACCTTC. This sequence encodes CASSQRYRDYTF.

CDR3 DNA: TGTGCCACCAGTGACACTAGCCGGGACACCGGGGAGCTGTTTTTT. Amino acid sequence: CATSDTSRDTGELFF. J is TRBJ2-2 and V is TRBV24-1; possibly TRBD2 for D (6 bases). CDR3 length equals 15 residues. Trimming took 4 bases from V and 3 from J, leaving 11 bases between them. Germline CDR1 reads KGHDR; CDR2 reads SFDVKD.

This sequence joins TRBV29-1 and TRBJ1-1; D is possibly TRBD1 (6 bases). The germline gives CDR1 SQVTM, CDR2 ANQGSEA. V lost 8 bases, J lost 3 bases, and 19 bases lay in between. CDR3 length equals 14 residues. The CDR3 DNA sequence: TGCAGCTCTCGAGGGAGACAGGAACACACTGAAGCTTTCTTT. This encodes CSSRGRQEHTEAFF.

The genes are TRBV30 and TRBJ1-2, with D tentatively TRBD1 (6 bases). Germline lookup yields CDR1 GTSNPN and CDR2 SVGIG (reference sequence). Trimming left V 2 bases short and J 0 bases short, with 10 bases between. This CDR3 is 14 amino acids long. This CDR3 is CAWSPDSANYGYTF. The CDR3 DNA reads as TGTGCCTGGAGTCCGGACAGTGCTAACTATGGCTACACCTTC.

The chain is built from TRBV2 and TRBJ1-2, with 7 bases identical to TRBD1. Germline-derived CDR1 and CDR2 are SNHLY and FYNNEI. Trimming at V came to 8 bases and at J to 3 bases, leaving 9 bases not matched to a gene. This CDR3 is 14 amino acids long. CDR3 residues: CASGGQGGDYGYTF. CDR3 bases: TGTGCCAGCGGCGGACAAGGGGGCGACTATGGCTACACCTTC.

The chain combines TRBV19 with TRBJ1-5; D is possibly TRBD1 (5 bases). The CDR3 totals 15 residues. V was pared by 7 bases and J by 6 bases, with 19 bases between. In germline, CDR1 is LNHDA, CDR2 SQIVND (reference sequence). The CDR3, as DNA: TGTGCCAGTACCTATCAGGCTGCGGGGGGTCAGCCCCAGCATTTT. Amino acid sequence: CASTYQAAGGQPQHF.